This T cell receptor beta chain is drawn from a study of graft-versus-host responses after intestinal transplantation. Germline values: CDR1 SGHRS, CDR2 YFSETQ. Trimming left V 1 base short and J 1 base short, with 7 bases between. The length of the CDR3 is 14 residues. With regard to this clone: Its target is not known.

Generated by immunoSEQ multiplex PCR, the TCRdb table keeps only in-frame clones and is missing some. The profile covers about 51,000 clones, with 80% to 90% appearing a single time and 0.62% taken by the ten largest. This clonotype was obtained from a human donor who was the organ donor for an intestinal transplant. The chain carries TRBV5-1 and TRBJ2-3, with D perhaps TRBD1 (6 bases). Sample: unstimulated CD4+ T cells sorted from spleen or lymph node cells, taken before transplant. CDR3: CASSLQGRTDTQYF. The CDR3, as DNA: TGCGCCAGCAGCTTGCAGGGGCGCACAGATACGCAGTATTTT.